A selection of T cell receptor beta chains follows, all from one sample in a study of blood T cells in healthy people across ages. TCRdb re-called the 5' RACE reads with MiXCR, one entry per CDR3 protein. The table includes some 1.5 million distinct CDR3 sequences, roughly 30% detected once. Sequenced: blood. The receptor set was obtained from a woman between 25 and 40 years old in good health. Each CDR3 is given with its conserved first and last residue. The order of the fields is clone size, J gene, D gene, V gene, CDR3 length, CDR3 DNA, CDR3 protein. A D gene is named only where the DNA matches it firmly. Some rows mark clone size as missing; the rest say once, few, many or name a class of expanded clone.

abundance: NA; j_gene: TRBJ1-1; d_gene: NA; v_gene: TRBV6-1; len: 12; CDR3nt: TGTGCCAGCAGTGTCAGGAGTCTTCCCGCTTTCTTT; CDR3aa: CASSVRSLPAFF
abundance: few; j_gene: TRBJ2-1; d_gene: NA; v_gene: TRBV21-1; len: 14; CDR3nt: TGTGCCAGCAGCAAAATGAGGGGCGACAATGAGCAGTTCTTC; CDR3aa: CASSKMRGDNEQFF
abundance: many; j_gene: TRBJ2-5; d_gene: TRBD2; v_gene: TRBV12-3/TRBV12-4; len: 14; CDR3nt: TGTGCCAGCAGTCTAGCGGGAATCAGGGAGACCCAGTACTTC; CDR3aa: CASSLAGIRETQYF
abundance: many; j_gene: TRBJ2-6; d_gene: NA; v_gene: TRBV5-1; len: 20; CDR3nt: TGCGCCAGCAGCTTGGACAGGTTTGGACCTAAGGGGTCTGGGGCCAACGTCCTGACTTTC; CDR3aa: CASSLDRFGPKGSGANVLTF
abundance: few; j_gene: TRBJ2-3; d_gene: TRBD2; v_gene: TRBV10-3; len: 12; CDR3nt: TGTGCCATCGGCGGGGGTATTGATACGCAGTATTTT; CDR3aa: CAIGGGIDTQYF
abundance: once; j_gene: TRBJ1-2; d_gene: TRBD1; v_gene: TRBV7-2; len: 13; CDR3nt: TGTGCCAGCAGCGTTACAGGGGGCGATGGCTACACCTTC; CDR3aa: CASSVTGGDGYTF
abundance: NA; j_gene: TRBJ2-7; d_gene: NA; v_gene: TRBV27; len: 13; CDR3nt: TGTGCCAGCAGTTACTCCGGCCCTCTCGAGCAGTACTTC; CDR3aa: CASSYSGPLEQYF
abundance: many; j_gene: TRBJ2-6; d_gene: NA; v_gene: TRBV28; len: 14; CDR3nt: TGTGCCAGCAGTTGGCTATCTGGGGCCAACGTCCTGACTTTC; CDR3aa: CASSWLSGANVLTF
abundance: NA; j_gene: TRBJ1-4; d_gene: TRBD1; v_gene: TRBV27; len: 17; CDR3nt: TGTGCCAGCAGGGCCGGGACAGCCGCGGGGGGGGACGAAAAACTGTTTTTT; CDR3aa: CASRAGTAAGGDEKLFF
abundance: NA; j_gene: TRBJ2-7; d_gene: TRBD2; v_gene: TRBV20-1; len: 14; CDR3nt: TGCAGTGCCCTAGCGGGGGGAAGCTCCTACGAGCAGTACTTC; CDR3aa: CSALAGGSSYEQYF
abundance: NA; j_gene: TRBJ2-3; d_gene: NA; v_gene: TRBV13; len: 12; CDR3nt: TGTGCCAGCACCTCGACCCGGGATACGCAGTATTTT; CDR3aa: CASTSTRDTQYF
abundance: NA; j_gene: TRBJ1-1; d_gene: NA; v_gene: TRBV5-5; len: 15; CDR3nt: TGTGCCAGCAGCTTGTATCTGACGGGGGGCACTGAAGCTTTCTTT; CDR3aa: CASSLYLTGGTEAFF
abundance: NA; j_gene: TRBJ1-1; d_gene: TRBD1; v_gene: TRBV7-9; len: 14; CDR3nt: TGTGCCAGCAGCCCGACAGGGGGCTTCTCTGAAGCTTTCTTT; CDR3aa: CASSPTGGFSEAFF
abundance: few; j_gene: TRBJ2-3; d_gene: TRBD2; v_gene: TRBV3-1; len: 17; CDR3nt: TGTGCCAGCAGCGTTCGAGGCGGGGGGTCTAGCACAGATACGCAGTATTTT; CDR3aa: CASSVRGGGSSTDTQYF
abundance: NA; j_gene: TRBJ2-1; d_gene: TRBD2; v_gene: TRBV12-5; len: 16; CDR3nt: TGTGCTAGTGTCAAAACTAGCGATGGGGGTCGGAATGAGCAGTTCTTC; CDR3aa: CASVKTSDGGRNEQFF
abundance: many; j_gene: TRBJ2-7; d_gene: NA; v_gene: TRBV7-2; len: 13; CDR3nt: TGTGCCAGCAGCTTAGTTCTGGACTACGAGCAGTACTTC; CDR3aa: CASSLVLDYEQYF
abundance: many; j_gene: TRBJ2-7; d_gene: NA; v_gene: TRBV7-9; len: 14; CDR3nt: TGTGCCAGCAGCTTCCCGGCGGTGACTAACGAGCAGTACTTC; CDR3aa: CASSFPAVTNEQYF
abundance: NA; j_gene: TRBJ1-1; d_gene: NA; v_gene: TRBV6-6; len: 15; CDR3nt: TGTGCCAGCAAAGCGCCCACGGACGGGAGGGGTGAAGCTTTCTTT; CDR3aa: CASKAPTDGRGEAFF
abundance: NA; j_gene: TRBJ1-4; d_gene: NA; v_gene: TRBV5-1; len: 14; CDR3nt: TGCGCCAGCAGCGAGACAGTCGGAAATGAAAAACTGTTTTTT; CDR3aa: CASSETVGNEKLFF
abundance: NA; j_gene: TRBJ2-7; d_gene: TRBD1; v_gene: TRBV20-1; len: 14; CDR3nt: TGCAGTGCTAGGGAGACAGGGACCTCGTACGAGCAGTACTTC; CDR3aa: CSARETGTSYEQYF
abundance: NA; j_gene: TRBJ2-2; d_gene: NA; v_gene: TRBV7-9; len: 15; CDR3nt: TGTGCCAGCCCCTTCCGGGGGGCGCGAACCGGGGAGCTGTTTTTT; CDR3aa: CASPFRGARTGELFF
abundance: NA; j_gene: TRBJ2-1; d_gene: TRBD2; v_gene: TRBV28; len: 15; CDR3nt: TGTGCCAGCCGGCAATCTAGCGGGGGGTACAATGAGCAGTTCTTC; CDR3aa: CASRQSSGGYNEQFF
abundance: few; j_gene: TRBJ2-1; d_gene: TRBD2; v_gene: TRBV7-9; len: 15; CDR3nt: TGTGCCAGCAGCGCTAGCGGGAGTGGCGGTGGTGAGCAGTTCTTC; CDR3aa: CASSASGSGGGEQFF
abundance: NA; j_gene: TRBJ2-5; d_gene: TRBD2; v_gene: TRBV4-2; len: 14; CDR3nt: TGTGTCAGCAGCCAGGGACTAGGCCAAGAGACCCAGTACTTC; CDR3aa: CVSSQGLGQETQYF
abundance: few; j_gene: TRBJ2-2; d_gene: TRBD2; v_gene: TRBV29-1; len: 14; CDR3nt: TGCAGCGCCAGTAGCGGGTCGAACACCGGGGAGCTGTTTTTT; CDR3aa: CSASSGSNTGELFF
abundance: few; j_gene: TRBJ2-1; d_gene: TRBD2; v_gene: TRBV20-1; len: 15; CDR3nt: TGCAGTGCTAGAGGACTAGCGGCGGACTTGGGAGAGCAGTTCTTC; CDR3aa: CSARGLAADLGEQFF
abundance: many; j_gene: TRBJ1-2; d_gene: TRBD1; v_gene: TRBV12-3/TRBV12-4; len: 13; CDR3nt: TGTGCCAGCAGTTTACCCAGGGGGCAGGGCTACACCTTC; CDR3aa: CASSLPRGQGYTF
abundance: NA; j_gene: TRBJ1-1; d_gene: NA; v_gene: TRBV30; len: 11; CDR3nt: TGTGCCTGGTACGGGAACACTGAAGCTTTCTTT; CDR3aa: CAWYGNTEAFF
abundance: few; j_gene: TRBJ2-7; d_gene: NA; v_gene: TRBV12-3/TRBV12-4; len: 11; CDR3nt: TGTGCCAGTATGGGGGGCCACGAGCAGTACTTC; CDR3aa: CASMGGHEQYF
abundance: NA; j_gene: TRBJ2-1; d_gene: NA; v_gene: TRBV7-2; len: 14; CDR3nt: TGTGCCAGCAGCACCGGGCCTGCCATCAATGAGCAGTTCTTC; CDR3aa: CASSTGPAINEQFF
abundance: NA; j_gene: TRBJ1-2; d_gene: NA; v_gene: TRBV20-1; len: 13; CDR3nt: TGCAGTGCTAGAGTAGCAGGGAAGTATAGCCACACCTTC; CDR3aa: CSARVAGKYSHTF
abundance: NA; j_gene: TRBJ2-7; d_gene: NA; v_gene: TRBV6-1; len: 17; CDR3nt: TGTGCCAGCAGTACAGTACAAACCCCCTTCTTCCCCTACGAGCAGTACTTC; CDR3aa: CASSTVQTPFFPYEQYF
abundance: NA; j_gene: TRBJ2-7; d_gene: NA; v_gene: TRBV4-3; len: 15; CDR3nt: TGCGTCAGCAGCCGAACCGGGACAAGTTATTACGAGCAGTACTTC; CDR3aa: CVSSRTGTSYYEQYF
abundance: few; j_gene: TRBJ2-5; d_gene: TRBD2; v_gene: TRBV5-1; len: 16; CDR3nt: TGCGCCAGCAGCTTGGGGACTAGCGGGCGCCAAGAGACCCAGTACTTC; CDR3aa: CASSLGTSGRQETQYF
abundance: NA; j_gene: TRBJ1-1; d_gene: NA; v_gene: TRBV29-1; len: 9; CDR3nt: TGCAGCGTTGAGAATGAAGCTTTCTTT; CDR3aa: CSVENEAFF
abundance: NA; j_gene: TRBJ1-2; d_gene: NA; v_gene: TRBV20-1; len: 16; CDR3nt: TGCAGTGCTAGAAATCCAACAGGGCCCACCGGCTATGGCTACACCTTC; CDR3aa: CSARNPTGPTGYGYTF
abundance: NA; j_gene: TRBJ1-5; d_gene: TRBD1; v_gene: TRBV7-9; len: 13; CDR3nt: TGTGCCAGCAGCCAGGGACAGCTCCAGCCCCAGCATTTT; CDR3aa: CASSQGQLQPQHF
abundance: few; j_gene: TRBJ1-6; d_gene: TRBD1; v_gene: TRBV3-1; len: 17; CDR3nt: TGTGCCAGCAGCCAAGAGCCGGGACAGTATAGGAATTCACCCCTCCACTTT; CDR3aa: CASSQEPGQYRNSPLHF
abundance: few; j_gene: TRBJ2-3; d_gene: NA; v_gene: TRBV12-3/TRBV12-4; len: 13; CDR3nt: TGTGCCAGCAACCATGGGGGCACAGATACGCAGTATTTT; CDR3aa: CASNHGGTDTQYF
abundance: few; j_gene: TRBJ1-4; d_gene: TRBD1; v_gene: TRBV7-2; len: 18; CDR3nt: TGTGCCAGCAGCTTACCCACCTGGGGACAGCTGGGACGTGAAAAACTGTTTTTT; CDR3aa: CASSLPTWGQLGREKLFF
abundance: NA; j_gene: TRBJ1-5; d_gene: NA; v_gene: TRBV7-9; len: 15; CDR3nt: TGTGCCAGCAGCTTAGACACGGCGGGCAATCAGCCCCAGCATTTT; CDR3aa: CASSLDTAGNQPQHF